This T cell receptor beta chain was obtained from a study of CXCR3-negative and CXCR3-positive naive CD8 T cells. Points from the study as a whole: Comparison of naive cells showed more hydrophobic TRB CDR3s in CXCR3-positive than in CXCR3-negative naive cells. Memory CD8+ cells showed much lower diversity, while both naive subsets displayed comparably high diversity.

About this clonotype: Its antigen is not known.

All TRB cDNA libraries came from 5' RACE performed with UMI labels. TCRdb reprocessed the 5' RACE reads; each CDR3 protein has one entry and no DNA is given. This sample lists approximately 70,000 distinct CDR3 sequences; its ten largest clones have about 1.5%. The CDR3 contains 15 residues. Sequencing input: naive CXCR3- CD8+ T cells from blood. Subset reported: CD45RO-CCR7+CD27+CD95- naive CD8+ T cells lacking CXCR3 (TNR3-). The receptor's source is a human donor in good health. Some clones in this sample may be carry-over from other donors' samples. The genes are TRBV12-3 or TRBV12-4 and TRBJ2-1; without DNA, the TCRdb call of TRBD1 cannot be checked. The CDR3 sequence is CASSLALGGLNEQFF.